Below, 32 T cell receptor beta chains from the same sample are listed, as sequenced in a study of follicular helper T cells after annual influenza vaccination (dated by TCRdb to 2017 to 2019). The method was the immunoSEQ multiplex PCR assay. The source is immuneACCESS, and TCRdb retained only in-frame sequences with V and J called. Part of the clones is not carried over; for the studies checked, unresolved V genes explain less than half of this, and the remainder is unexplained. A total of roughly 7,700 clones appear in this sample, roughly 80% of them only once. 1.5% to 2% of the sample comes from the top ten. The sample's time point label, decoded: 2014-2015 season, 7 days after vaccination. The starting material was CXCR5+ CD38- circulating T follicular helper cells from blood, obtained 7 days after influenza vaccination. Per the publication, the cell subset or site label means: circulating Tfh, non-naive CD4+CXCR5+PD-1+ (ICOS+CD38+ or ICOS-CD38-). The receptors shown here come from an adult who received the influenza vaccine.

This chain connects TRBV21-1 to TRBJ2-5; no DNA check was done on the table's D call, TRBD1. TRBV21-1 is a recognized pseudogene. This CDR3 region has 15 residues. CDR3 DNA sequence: TGTGCCAGCAGCGGCCGGGACAGGGTACAAGAGACCCAGTACTTC. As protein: CASSGRDRVQETQYF.

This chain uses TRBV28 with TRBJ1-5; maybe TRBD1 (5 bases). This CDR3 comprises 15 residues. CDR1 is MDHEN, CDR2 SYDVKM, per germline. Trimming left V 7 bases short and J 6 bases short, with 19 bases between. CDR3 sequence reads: CASKTPGSGAQPQHF. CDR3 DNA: TGTGCCAGCAAAACCCCAGGGAGTGGGGCTCAGCCCCAGCATTTT.

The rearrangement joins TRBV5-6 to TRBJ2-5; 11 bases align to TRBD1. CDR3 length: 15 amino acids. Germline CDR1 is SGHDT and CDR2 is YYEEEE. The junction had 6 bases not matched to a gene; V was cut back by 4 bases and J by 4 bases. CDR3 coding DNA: TGTGCCAGCAGCCCGACGGGGACAGGGGGAGAGACCCAGTACTTC. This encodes CASSPTGTGGETQYF.

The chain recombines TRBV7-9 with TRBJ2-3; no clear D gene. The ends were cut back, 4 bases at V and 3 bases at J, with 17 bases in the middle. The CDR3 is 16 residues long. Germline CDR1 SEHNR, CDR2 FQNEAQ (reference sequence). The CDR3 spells CASSSAAYRPTDTQYF. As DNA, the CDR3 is TGTGCCAGCAGCTCAGCCGCGTACAGACCTACAGATACGCAGTATTTT.

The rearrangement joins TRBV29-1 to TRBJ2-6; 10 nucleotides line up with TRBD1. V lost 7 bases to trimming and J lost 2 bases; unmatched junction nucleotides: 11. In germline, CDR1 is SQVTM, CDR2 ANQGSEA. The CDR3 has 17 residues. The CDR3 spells CSANRDRGITGANVLTF. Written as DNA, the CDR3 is TGCAGCGCCAACCGGGACAGGGGCATAACTGGGGCCAACGTCCTGACTTTC.

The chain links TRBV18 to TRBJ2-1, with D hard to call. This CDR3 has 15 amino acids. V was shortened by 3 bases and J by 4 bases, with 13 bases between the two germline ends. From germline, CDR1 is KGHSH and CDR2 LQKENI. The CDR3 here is CASSPYTREYNEQFF. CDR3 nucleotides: TGTGCCAGCTCACCCTATACACGAGAATACAATGAGCAGTTCTTC.

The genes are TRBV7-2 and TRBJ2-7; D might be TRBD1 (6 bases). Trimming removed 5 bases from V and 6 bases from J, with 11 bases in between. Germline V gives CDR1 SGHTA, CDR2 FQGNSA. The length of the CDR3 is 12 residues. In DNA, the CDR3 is TGTGCCAGCAGCCTTGGGACAAGCGAGCAGTACTTC. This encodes CASSLGTSEQYF.

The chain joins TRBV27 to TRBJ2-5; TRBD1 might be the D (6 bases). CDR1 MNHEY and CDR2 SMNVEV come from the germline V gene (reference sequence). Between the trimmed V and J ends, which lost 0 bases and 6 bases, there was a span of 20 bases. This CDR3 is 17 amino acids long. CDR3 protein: CASSLSGARVGSKTQYF. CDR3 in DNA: TGTGCCAGCAGTTTATCGGGGGCCAGGGTGGGTAGCAAGACCCAGTACTTC.

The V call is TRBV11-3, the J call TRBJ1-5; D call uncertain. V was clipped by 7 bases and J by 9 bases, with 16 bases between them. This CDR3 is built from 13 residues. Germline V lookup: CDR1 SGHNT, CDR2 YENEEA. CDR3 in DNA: TGTGCCAGCACCACAGACGGCCAGATGCCCCAGCATTTT. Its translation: CASTTDGQMPQHF.

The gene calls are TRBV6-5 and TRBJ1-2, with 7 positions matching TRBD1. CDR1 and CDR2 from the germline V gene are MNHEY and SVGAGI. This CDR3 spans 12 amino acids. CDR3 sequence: CATREGASGYTF. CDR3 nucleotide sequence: TGTGCAACTAGAGAGGGGGCGTCTGGCTACACCTTC.

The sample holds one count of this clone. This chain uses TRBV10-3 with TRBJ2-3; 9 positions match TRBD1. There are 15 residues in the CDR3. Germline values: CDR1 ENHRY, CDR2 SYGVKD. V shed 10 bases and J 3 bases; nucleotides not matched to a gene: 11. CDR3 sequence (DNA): TGTGCCACTCAACCCGGGACAGGGAGAACAGATACGCAGTATTTT. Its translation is CATQPGTGRTDTQYF.

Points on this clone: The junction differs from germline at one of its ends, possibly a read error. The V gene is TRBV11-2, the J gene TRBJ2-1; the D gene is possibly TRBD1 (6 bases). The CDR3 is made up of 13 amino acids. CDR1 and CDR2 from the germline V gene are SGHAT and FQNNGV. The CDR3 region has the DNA TGTGCCAGCAGCTTAGATCGTTACAGGGAGTTGATCTTC. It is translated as CASSLDRYRELIF.

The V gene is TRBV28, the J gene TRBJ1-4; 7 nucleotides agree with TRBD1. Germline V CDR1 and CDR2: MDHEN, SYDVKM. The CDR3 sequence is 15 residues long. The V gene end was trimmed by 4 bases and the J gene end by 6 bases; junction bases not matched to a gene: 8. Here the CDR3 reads CASSSRTGGYEKLFF. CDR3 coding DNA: TGTGCCAGCAGTTCCCGGACAGGAGGATATGAAAAACTGTTTTTT.

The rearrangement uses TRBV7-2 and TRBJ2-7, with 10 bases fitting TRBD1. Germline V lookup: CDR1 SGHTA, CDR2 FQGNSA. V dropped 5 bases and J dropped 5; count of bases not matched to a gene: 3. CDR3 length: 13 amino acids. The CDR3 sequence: CASSRTGGDEQYF. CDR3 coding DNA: TGTGCCAGCAGCCGGACAGGGGGGGACGAGCAGTACTTC.

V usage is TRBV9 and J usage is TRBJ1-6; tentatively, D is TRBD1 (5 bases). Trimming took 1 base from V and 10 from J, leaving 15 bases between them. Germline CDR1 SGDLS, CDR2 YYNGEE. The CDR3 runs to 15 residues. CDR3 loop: CASSVFWDGASPLHF. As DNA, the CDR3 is TGTGCCAGCAGCGTATTTTGGGACGGGGCGTCACCCCTCCACTTT. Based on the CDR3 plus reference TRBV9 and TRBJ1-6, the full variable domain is DSGVTQTPKHLITATGQRVTLRCSPRSGDLSVYWYQQSLDQGLQFLIQYYNGEERAKGNILERFSAQQFPDLHSELNLSSLELGDSALYFCASSVFWDGASPLHFGNGTRLTVT.

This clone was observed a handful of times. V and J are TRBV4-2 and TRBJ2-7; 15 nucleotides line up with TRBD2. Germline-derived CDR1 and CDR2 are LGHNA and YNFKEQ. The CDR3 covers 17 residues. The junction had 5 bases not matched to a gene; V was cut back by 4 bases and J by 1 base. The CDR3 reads CASSRGLAGGNSYEQYF. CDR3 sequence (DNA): TGTGCCAGCAGCCGGGGACTAGCGGGGGGTAATTCCTACGAGCAGTACTTC.

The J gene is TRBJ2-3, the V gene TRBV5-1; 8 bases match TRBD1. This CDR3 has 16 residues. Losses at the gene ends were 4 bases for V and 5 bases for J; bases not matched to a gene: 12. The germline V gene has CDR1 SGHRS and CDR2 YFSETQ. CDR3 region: CASSVRTGSGGDTQYF. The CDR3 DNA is TGCGCCAGCAGCGTACGGACAGGGTCAGGCGGAGATACGCAGTATTTT.

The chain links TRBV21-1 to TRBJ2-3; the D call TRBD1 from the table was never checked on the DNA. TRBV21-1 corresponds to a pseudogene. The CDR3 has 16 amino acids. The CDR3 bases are TGTGCCAGCAGCTGTGAGCAGGTTGCTAGCACAGATACGCAGTATTTT. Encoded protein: CASSCEQVASTDTQYF.

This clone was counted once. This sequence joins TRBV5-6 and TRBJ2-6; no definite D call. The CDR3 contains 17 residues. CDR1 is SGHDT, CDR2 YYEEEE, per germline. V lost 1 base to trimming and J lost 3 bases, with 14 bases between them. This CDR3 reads CASSLYTLSGGANVLTF. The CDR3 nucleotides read TGTGCCAGCAGCTTGTACACTCTATCGGGTGGGGCCAACGTCCTGACTTTC.

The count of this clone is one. The CDR3 here is CASSVSPTSGTDTQYF. CDR3 in DNA: TGTGCCAGCAGCGTATCCCCGACTAGCGGCACAGATACGCAGTATTTT. The chain links TRBV9 to TRBJ2-3; 8 bases fit TRBD2. V dropped 1 base and J dropped 1; count of bases not matched to a gene: 5. CDR3 length: 16 residues. CDR1 SGDLS and CDR2 YYNGEE come from the germline V gene.

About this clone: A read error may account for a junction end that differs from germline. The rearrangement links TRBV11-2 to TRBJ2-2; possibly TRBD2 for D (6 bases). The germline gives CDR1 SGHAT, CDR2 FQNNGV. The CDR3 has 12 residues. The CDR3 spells CASREGNGGLFF. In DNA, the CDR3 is TGTGCCAGCAGAGAGGGCAACGGGGGGCTGTTTTTT.

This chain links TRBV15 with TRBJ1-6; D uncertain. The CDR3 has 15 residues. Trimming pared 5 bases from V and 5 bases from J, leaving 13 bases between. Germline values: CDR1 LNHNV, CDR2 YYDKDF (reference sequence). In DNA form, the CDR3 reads TGTGCCACCAGCGTGTCTTATGGGGATAATTCACCCCTCCACTTT. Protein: CATSVSYGDNSPLHF.

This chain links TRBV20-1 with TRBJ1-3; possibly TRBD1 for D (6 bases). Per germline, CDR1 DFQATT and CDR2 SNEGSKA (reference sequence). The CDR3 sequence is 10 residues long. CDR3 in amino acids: CDGGGNTIYF. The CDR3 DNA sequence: TGCGACGGGGGCGGGAACACCATATATTTT.

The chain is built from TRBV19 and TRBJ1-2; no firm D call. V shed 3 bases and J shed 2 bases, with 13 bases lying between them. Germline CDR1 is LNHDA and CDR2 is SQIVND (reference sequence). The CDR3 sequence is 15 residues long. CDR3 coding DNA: TGTGCCAGTAGTATCTCGTCTCAATCAAACTATGGCTACACCTTC. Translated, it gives CASSISSQSNYGYTF.

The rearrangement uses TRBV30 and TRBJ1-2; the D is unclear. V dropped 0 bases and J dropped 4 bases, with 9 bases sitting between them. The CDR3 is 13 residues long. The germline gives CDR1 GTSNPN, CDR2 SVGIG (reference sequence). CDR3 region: CAWSVARIYGYTF. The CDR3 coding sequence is TGTGCCTGGAGTGTGGCACGGATCTATGGCTACACCTTC.

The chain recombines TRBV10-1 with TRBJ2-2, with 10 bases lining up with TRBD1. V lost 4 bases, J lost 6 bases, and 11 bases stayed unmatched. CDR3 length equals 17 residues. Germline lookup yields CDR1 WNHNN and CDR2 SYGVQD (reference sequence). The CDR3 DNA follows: TGCGCCAGCAGTGCAAATTCGGGACAGGGGATCCCCGGGGAGCTGTTTTTT. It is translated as CASSANSGQGIPGELFF.

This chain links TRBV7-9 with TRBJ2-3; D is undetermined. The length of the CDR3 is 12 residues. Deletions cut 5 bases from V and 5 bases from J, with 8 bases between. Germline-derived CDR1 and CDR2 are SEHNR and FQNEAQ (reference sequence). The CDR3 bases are TGTGCCAGCAGCCCAAAGAGAGATACGCAGTATTTT. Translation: CASSPKRDTQYF.

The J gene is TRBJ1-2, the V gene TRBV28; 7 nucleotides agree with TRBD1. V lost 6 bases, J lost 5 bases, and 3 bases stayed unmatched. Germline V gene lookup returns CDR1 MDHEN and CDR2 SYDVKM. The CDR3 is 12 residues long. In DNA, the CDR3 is TGTGCCAGCAGGGGACAGCTTTATGGCTACACCTTC. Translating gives CASRGQLYGYTF.

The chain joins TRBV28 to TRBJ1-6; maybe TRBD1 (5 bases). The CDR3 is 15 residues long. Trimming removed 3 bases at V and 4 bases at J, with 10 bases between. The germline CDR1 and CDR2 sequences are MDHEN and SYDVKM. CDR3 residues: CASSLGGYYNSPLHF. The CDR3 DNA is TGTGCCAGCAGTTTGGGGGGTTATTATAATTCACCCCTCCACTTT.

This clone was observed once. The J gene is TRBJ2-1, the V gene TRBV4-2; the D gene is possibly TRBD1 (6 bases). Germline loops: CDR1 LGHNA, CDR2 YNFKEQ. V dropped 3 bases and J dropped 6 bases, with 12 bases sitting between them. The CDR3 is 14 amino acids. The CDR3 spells CASSQPGQLNEQFF. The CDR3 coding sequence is TGTGCCAGCAGCCAGCCAGGACAGCTCAATGAGCAGTTCTTC.

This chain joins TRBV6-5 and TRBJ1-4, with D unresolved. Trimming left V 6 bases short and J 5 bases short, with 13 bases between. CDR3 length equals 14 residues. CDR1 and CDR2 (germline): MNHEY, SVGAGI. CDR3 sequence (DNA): TGTGCCAGCAGCTCCGACTGGTTAAATGAAAAACTGTTTTTT. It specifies CASSSDWLNEKLFF.

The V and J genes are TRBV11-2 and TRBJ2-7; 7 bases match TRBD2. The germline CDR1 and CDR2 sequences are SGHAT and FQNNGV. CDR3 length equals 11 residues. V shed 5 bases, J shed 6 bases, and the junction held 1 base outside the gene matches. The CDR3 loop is CASSPGGEQYF. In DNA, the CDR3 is TGTGCCAGCAGCCCGGGGGGCGAGCAGTACTTC.